This T cell receptor (beta chain) originates from a study of T-cell reconstitution after alpha-beta-depleted transplantation in children. CDR3 length equals 20 residues. Germline trimming cut 0 bases from V and 3 bases from J; bases unmatched to any gene: 17. CDR1 and CDR2 from the germline V gene are SGHRS and YFSETQ. The TCRbeta library incorporated unique molecular identifiers. TCRdb re-derived calls from the PCR reads in MiXCR, one entry per CDR3 protein. The data show some 550,000 distinct CDR3 sequences, with around 20% seen just once and approximately 3% held by the top ten. V gene TRBV5-1 combines with J gene TRBJ2-3, with 9 bases lining up with TRBD2. The source was PBMCs from the stem cell graft donor, collected from the stem cell graft. The clonotype comes from a human donor who donated a stem cell graft to a child with acute lymphoblastic leukemia. Here the CDR3 DNA reads TGCGCCAGCAGCTTGGTTGATCTCCTTCTAGCGGGACCCGGGACAGATACGCAGTATTTT. It codes for CASSLVDLLLAGPGTDTQYF. The whole variable domain, filled in from reference TRBV5-1 and TRBJ2-3, reads KAGVTQTPRYLIKTRGQQVTLSCSPISGHRSVSWYQQTPGQGLQFLFEYFSETQRNKGNFPGRFSGRQFSNSRSEMNVSTLELGDSALYLCASSLVDLLLAGPGTDTQYFGPGTRLTVL.